Listed here is a single T cell receptor (beta chain). Its antigen is as yet unknown. The junction differs from germline at one of its ends, possibly a read error. Different DNA sequences within this sample yield the same CDR3. The data were obtained in a study of glioma-infiltrating T cells after dendritic cell vaccination. Study-wide background: Monocyte-derived dendritic cells, cultured about 7 days with IL-4 and GM-CSF, were pulsed with autologous tumor lysate.

Study-wide points: Higher TCR clonality did not directly relate to longer survival. Higher pretreatment TIL content predicted longer progression-free time and survival.

Primers: 60 V beta forward and 13 J beta reverse. The method was immunoSEQ multiplex PCR; TCRdb's version includes in-frame clones alone and lacks a portion of them. The sample includes about 38,000 clones, almost 85% of them seen just once. Germline CDR1 reads MGHRA; CDR2 reads YSYEKL. The CDR3 has 17 amino acids. This receptor was obtained from a human donor with glioblastoma. This rearrangement joins TRBV4-1 to TRBJ1-6; D unresolved. The specimen was blood, collected before dendritic cell vaccination. In DNA, the CDR3 is TGCGCCAGCAGCCCCCCACTGGGGAGCTCCTATAATTCCCCCCTCCACTTT. Amino acids: CASSPPLGSSYNSPLHF.